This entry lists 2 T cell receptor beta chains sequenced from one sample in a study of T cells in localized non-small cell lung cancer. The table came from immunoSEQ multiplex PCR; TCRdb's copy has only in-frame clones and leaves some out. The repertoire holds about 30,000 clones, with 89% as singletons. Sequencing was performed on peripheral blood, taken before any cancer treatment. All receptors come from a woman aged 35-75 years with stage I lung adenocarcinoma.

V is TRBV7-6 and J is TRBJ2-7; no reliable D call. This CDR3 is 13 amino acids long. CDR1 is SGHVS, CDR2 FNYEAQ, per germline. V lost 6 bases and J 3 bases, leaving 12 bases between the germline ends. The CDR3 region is CASSQGPSYEQYF. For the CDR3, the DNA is TGTGCCAGCAGTCAAGGTCCAAGCTACGAGCAGTACTTC.

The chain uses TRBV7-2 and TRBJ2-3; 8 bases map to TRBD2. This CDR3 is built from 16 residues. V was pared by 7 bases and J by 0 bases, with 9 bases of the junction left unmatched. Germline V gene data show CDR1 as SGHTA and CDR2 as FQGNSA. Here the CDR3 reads CASTHISGGSTDTQYF. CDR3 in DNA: TGTGCCAGCACCCATATTTCGGGAGGGAGCACAGATACGCAGTATTTT.